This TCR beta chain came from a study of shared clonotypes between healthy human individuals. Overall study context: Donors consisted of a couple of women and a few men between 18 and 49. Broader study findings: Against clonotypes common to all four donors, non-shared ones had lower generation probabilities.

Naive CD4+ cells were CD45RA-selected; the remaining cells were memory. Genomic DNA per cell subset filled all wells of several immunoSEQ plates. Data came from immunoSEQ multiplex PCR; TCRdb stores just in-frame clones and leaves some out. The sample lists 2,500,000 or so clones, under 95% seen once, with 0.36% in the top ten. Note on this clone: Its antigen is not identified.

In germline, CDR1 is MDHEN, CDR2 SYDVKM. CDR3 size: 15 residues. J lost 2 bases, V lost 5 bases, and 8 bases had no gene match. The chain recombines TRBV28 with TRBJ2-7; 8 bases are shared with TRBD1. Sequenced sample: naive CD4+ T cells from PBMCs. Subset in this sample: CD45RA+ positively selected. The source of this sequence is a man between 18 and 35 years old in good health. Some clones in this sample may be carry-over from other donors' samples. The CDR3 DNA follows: TGTGCCAGCAGTAACCCAGGGGGCGCGACCTACGAGCAGTACTTC. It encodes CASSNPGGATYEQYF.